These 20 T cell receptor beta chains were all obtained from the same sample, sequenced in a study of T cell responses to AZD1222 COVID-19 vaccine. The table came from immunoSEQ multiplex PCR; TCRdb's copy has only in-frame clones and leaves some out. Here the sample spans some 130,000 clones, around 90% being singletons. The sample in question was peripheral blood, obtained on day 0 of AZD1222 vaccination. The receptors shown here come from an adult in good health.

The chain couples TRBV7-8 to TRBJ2-7; D is ambiguous. Germline V CDR1 and CDR2: SGHVS, FQNEAQ. The V gene lost 1 base and the J gene lost 5 bases, with 18 bases spanning the gap. The CDR3 covers 16 residues. The CDR3 sequence is CASSLGVVREINEQYF. CDR3 sequence (DNA): TGTGCCAGCAGCTTAGGGGTGGTGCGTGAGATCAACGAGCAGTACTTC.

The chain couples TRBV19 to TRBJ2-1, with 11 bases matching TRBD2. This CDR3 has 15 residues. Germline V gene sequence: CDR1 LNHDA, CDR2 SQIVND (reference sequence). V lost 6 bases to trimming and J lost 4 bases; unmatched junction nucleotides: 5. This CDR3 reads CASRPGTSGYNEQFF. CDR3 sequence (DNA): TGTGCCAGTAGGCCCGGGACTAGCGGTTACAATGAGCAGTTCTTC.

This clone was counted a single time. The chain is built from TRBV10-3 and TRBJ1-5; tentative D call: TRBD1 (5 bases). Germline CDR1 is ENHRY and CDR2 is SYGVKD. Trimming took off 0 bases at V and 6 bases at J, with 9 bases between the two ends. The CDR3 spans 14 residues. CDR3 bases: TGTGCCATCAGTGAGTCAGCAGGGAGTCAGCCCCAGCATTTT. Protein product: CAISESAGSQPQHF.

The chain has TRBV6-2 or TRBV6-3 and TRBJ2-5; D gene uncertain. CDR1 MNHEY and CDR2 SVGEGT come from the germline V gene. This CDR3 comprises 15 residues. Between the trimmed V and J ends, which lost 6 bases and 4 bases, there was a span of 18 bases. The CDR3 loop reads CASSPELPRGETQYF. CDR3 nucleotides: TGTGCCAGCAGCCCTGAACTACCTAGAGGAGAGACCCAGTACTTC.

The chain combines TRBV20-1 with TRBJ2-1; 7 bases match TRBD2. The CDR3 totals 11 residues. Per germline, CDR1 DFQATT and CDR2 SNEGSKA (reference sequence). V dropped 1 base and J dropped 15; count of bases not matched to a gene: 6. CDR3 residues: CSARAGGVRFF. In nucleotides, the CDR3 is TGCAGTGCTAGAGCTGGGGGGGTCAGGTTCTTC.

The CDR3 DNA is TGTGCCAGCAGTCCGTCGGATTATCAGCCCCAGCATTTT. This codes for CASSPSDYQPQHF. The chain recombines TRBV12-3 or TRBV12-4 with TRBJ1-5; D gene uncertain. The V end lost 5 bases, the J end lost 5 bases, and 10 bases lay between the germline ends. This CDR3 is 13 amino acids long.

The chain joins TRBV7-9 to TRBJ2-2, with D perhaps TRBD2 (5 bases). This CDR3 has 13 residues. Germline-derived CDR1 and CDR2 are SEHNR and FQNEAQ (reference sequence). V lost 4 bases to trimming and J lost 7 bases, with 10 bases between them. This CDR3 is CASSSWTLGELFF. CDR3 DNA: TGTGCCAGCAGCTCCTGGACTCTCGGGGAGCTGTTTTTT.

This chain connects TRBV5-8 to TRBJ1-5; the D is unclear. This CDR3 spans 13 amino acids. Germline CDR1 is SGHTS and CDR2 is YDEGEE. Trimming pared 0 bases from V and 4 bases from J, leaving 5 bases between. CDR3 amino acids: CASSLGLNQPQHF. The CDR3 DNA reads as TGTGCCAGCAGCTTGGGTCTGAATCAGCCCCAGCATTTT. The full variable domain, its missing parts supplied by reference TRBV5-8 and TRBJ1-5, is EAGVTQSPTHLIKTRGQQATLRCSPISGHTSVYWYQQALGLGLQFLLWYDEGEERNRGNFPPRFSGRQFPNYSSELNVNALELEDSALYLCASSLGLNQPQHFGDGTRLSIL.

The gene calls are TRBV5-1 and TRBJ1-1, with 10 bases lining up with TRBD1. V was pared by 0 bases and J by 10 bases, with 12 bases of the junction left unmatched. Germline V lookup: CDR1 SGHRS, CDR2 YFSETQ. CDR3 length: 16 residues. The CDR3 DNA reads as TGCGCCAGCAGCTTGGGGGGTCCCGGGACAGGGGTGGGAGCTTTCTTT. Its protein is CASSLGGPGTGVGAFF.

The chain recombines TRBV5-1 with TRBJ2-7, with 7 bases that match TRBD2. V shed 0 bases and J 4 bases; nucleotides not matched to a gene: 4. The germline V gene encodes CDR1 SGHRS and CDR2 YFSETQ. The CDR3 sequence is 14 residues long. The CDR3 DNA follows: TGCGCCAGCAGCTTGGCGGCTAGCGGTTACGAGCAGTACTTC. Translated: CASSLAASGYEQYF.

The V call is TRBV20-1, the J call TRBJ1-1; D gene uncertain. The CDR3 extends over 11 amino acids. CDR1 and CDR2 (germline): DFQATT, SNEGSKA (reference sequence). V shed 3 bases and J shed 7 bases, with 9 bases lying between them. The CDR3 nucleotides are TGCAGTGCTAGTGGAGTCGGTGAAGCTTTCTTT. Protein sequence: CSASGVGEAFF.

J is TRBJ2-3 and V is TRBV4-1; possible D gene TRBD1, 5 bases. Trimming shortened V by 1 base and J by 1 base, and 9 bases separated the two germline ends. Germline V gene sequence: CDR1 MGHRA, CDR2 YSYEKL. The CDR3 covers 15 residues. The DNA of the CDR3 is TGCGCCAGCAGCCAAGCAGGGTTGGGCACAGATACGCAGTATTTT. Protein product: CASSQAGLGTDTQYF.

In this sample, this clone turned up once. In DNA form, the CDR3 reads TGTGCCAGCTTAAGTTTGGGACGGACCTTGAACACTGAAGCTTTCTTT. Its translation is CASLSLGRTLNTEAFF. This chain connects TRBV18 to TRBJ1-1; possibly TRBD1 for D (5 bases). The germline CDR1 and CDR2 sequences are KGHSH and LQKENI. CDR3 length: 16 amino acids. The V and J ends lost 7 bases and 0 bases respectively, with 18 bases between them.

This sequence joins TRBV6-2 or TRBV6-3 and TRBJ2-1; D gene uncertain. From germline, CDR1 is MNHEY and CDR2 SVGEGT. Between the trimmed V and J ends, which lost 5 bases and 8 bases, there was a span of 10 bases. The CDR3 is 12 residues long. CDR3 in amino acids: CASSKYEYEQFF. The CDR3 DNA reads TGTGCCAGCAGTAAATACGAATATGAGCAGTTCTTC.

This clone was found once. V and J are TRBV5-6 and TRBJ1-4; a weak D match, TRBD1 (5 bases). The CDR3 loop spans 13 amino acids. V was clipped by 2 bases and J by 10 bases, with 12 bases between them. Looked up from germline, CDR1 is SGHDT and CDR2 is YYEEEE. DNA of the CDR3: TGTGCCAGCAGCTTCGACAGTCCAGGAAAACTGTTTTTT. This codes for CASSFDSPGKLFF.

The chain joins TRBV6-5 to TRBJ1-2; perhaps TRBD1 as D (5 bases). The V gene's germline CDR1 is MNHEY and CDR2 SVGAGI. Trimming removed 5 bases from V and 6 bases from J, with 19 bases in between. The CDR3 length is 15 residues. The CDR3 DNA is TGTGCCAGCAGTACTCGTCTAGGGGACGGGGATGGCTACACCTTC. Its protein product is CASSTRLGDGDGYTF.

This clone appeared a single time. The chain recombines TRBV6-6 with TRBJ1-3; D is uncertain. The CDR3 runs to 14 residues. With 8 bases removed from V and 0 bases from J, the gap between germline ends came to 11 bases. The V gene's germline CDR1 is MNHNY and CDR2 SVGAGI (reference sequence). The CDR3 coding sequence is TGTGCCAGCGCGCTGACCTTCTCTGGAAACACCATATATTTT. This encodes CASALTFSGNTIYF.

CDR3 region: CASSLGGSEQYF. The CDR3 DNA sequence: TGTGCCAGCAGCTTGGGCGGGAGCGAGCAGTACTTC. The chain carries TRBV5-6 and TRBJ2-7; 7 bases map to TRBD2. This CDR3 region has 12 residues. Losses at the gene ends were 0 bases for V and 6 bases for J; bases not matched to a gene: 0. Germline V lookup: CDR1 SGHDT, CDR2 YYEEEE.

This chain links TRBV29-1 with TRBJ1-2, with 9 nucleotides matching TRBD1. The V and J ends lost 6 bases and 9 bases, in that order; junction bases with no gene match: 11. Germline CDR1 is SQVTM and CDR2 is ANQGSEA. The length of the CDR3 is 13 residues. The CDR3 region is CSVWAQGAVSYTF. The CDR3 DNA follows: TGCAGCGTCTGGGCACAGGGGGCGGTCAGCTACACCTTC. Using reference TRBV29-1 and TRBJ1-2 for the parts outside the CDR3, the full variable domain is SAVISQKPSRDICQRGTSLTIQCQVDSQVTMMFWYRQQPGQSLTLIATANQGSEATYESGFVIDKFPISRPNLTFSTLTVSNMSPEDSSIYLCSVWAQGAVSYTFGSGTRLTVV.

V and J are TRBV11-3 and TRBJ2-5, with D maybe TRBD1 (5 bases). Trimming pared 5 bases from V and 4 bases from J, leaving 20 bases between. The CDR3 spans 16 residues. The germline gives CDR1 SGHNT, CDR2 YENEEA. The CDR3 DNA sequence: TGTGCCAGCAGCCCCGGGCAGACAGCGAAGGGAGAGACCCAGTACTTC. This translates into CASSPGQTAKGETQYF.